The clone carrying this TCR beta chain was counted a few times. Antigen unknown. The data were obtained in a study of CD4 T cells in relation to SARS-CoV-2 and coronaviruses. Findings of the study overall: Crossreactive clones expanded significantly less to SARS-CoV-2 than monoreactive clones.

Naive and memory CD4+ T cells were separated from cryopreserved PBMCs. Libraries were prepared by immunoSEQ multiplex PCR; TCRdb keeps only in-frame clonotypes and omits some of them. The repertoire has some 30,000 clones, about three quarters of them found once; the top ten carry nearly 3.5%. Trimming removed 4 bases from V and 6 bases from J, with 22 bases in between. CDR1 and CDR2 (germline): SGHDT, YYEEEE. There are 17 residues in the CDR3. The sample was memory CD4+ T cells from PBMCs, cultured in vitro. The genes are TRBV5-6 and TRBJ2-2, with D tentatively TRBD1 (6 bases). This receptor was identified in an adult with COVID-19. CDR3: CASSPPFGAGVSGELFF. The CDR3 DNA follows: TGTGCCAGCAGCCCACCCTTTGGTGCAGGGGTCTCCGGGGAGCTGTTTTTT.